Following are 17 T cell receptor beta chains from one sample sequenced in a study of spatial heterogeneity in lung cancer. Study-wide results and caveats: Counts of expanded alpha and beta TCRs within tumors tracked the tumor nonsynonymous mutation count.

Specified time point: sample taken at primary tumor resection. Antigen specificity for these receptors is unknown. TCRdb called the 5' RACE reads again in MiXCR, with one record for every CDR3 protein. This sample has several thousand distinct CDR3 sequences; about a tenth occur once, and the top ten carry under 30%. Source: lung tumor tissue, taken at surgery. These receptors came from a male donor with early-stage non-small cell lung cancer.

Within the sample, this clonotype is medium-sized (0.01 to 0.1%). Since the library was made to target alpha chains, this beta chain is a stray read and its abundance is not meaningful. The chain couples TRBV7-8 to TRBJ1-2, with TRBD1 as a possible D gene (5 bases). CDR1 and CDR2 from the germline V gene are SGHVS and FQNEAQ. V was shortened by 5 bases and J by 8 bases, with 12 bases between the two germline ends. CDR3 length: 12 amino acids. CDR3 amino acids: CASSRDSRGYTF. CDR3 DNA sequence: TGTGCCAGCAGCCGTGACAGTCGCGGCTACACCTTC.

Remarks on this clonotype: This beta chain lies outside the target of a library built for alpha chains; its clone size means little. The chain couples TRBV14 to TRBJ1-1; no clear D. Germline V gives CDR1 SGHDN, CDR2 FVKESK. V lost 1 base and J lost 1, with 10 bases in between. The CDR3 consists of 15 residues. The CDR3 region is CASSQVERANTEAFF. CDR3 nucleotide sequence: TGTGCCAGCAGCCAAGTAGAGAGAGCGAACACTGAAGCTTTCTTT.

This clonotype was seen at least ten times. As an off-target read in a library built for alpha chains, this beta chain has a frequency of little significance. In DNA form, the CDR3 reads TGTGCCAGCAGCTTAGCCGGGGGGGACCAGTACTTC. It codes for CASSLAGGDQYF. This rearrangement joins TRBV7-2 to TRBJ2-5, with 8 bases identical to TRBD2. Per germline, CDR1 SGHTA and CDR2 FQGNSA. With V trimmed by 0 bases and J by 10 bases, 1 base remained unmatched. The CDR3 is 12 residues long.

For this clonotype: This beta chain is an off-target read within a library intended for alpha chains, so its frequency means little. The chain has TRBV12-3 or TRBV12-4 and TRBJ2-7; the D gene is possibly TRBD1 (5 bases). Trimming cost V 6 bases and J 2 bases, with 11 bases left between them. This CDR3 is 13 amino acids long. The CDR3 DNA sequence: TGTGCCAGCAGAGGACAAGTTCCCTACGAGCAGTACTTC. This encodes CASRGQVPYEQYF.

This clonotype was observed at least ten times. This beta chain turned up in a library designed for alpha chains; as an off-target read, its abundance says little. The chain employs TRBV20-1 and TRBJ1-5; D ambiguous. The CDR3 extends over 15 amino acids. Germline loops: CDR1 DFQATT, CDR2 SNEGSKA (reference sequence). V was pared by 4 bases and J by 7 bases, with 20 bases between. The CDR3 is CSAIGGQYMGQPQHF. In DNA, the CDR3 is TGCAGTGCTATAGGAGGCCAATACATGGGGCAGCCCCAGCATTTT.

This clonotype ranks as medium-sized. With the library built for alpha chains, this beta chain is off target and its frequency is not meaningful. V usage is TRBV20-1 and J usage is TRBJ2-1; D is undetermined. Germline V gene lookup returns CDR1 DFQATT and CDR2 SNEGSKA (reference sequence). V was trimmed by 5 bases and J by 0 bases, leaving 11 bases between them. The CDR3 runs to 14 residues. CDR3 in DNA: TGCAGTGCTGAACTCGCAAGCTCCTACAATGAGCAGTTCTTC. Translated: CSAELASSYNEQFF.

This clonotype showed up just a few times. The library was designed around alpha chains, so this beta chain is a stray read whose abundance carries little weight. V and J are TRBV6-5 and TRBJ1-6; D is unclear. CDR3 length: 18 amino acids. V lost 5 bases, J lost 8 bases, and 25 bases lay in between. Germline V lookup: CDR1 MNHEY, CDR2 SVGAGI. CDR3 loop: CASSPLGSGTQRDSPLHF. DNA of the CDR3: TGTGCCAGCAGTCCCTTAGGTTCCGGAACTCAAAGGGATTCACCCCTCCACTTT.

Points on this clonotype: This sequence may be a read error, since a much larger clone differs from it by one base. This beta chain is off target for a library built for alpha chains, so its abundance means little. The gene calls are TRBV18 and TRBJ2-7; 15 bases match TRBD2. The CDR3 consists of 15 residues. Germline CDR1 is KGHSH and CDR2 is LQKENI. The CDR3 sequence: CASLPPGLAGGEQYF. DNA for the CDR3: TGTGCCAGCTTACCACCGGGACTAGCGGGAGGTGAGCAGTACTTC.

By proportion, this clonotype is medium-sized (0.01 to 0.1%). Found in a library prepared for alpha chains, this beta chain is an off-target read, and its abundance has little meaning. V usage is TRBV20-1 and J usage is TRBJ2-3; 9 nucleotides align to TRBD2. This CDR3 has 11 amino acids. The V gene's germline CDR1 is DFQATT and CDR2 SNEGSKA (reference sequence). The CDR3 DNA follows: TGCTGCAGCGGGAGGACAGATACGCAGTATTTT. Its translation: CCSGRTDTQYF.

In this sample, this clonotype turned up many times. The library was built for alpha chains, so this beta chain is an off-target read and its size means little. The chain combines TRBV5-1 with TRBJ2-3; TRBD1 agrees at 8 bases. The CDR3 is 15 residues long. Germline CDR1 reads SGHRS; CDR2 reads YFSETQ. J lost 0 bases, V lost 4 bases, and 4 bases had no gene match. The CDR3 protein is CASSRGDRSTDTQYF. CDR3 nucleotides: TGCGCCAGCAGCAGGGGGGACAGGAGCACAGATACGCAGTATTTT.

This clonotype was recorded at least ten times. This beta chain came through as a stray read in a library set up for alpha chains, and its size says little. The CDR3 loop reads CASSLARLAGQETQYF. The CDR3, as DNA: TGTGCCAGCAGCTTAGCGCGACTAGCGGGGCAAGAGACCCAGTACTTC. The chain is built from TRBV7-2 and TRBJ2-5, with TRBD2 matching 11 bases. Germline V gene lookup returns CDR1 SGHTA and CDR2 FQGNSA. Trimming removed 0 bases from V and 2 bases from J; junction bases left unmatched: 2. This CDR3 spans 16 amino acids. The full variable domain, rest sourced from reference TRBV7-2 and TRBJ2-5, is GAGVSQSPSNKVTEKGKDVELRCDPISGHTALYWYRQSLGQGLEFLIYFQGNSAPDKSGLPSDRFSAERTGGSVSTLTIQRTQQEDSAVYLCASSLARLAGQETQYFGPGTRLLVL.

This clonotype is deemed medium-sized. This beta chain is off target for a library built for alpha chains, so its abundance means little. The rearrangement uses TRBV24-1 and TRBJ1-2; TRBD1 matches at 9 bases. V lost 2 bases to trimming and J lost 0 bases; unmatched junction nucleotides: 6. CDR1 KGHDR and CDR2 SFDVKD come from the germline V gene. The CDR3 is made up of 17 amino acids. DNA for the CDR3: TGTGCCACCAGTGATTGCAACAGGGGGCTGACTAACTATGGCTACACCTTC. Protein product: CATSDCNRGLTNYGYTF.

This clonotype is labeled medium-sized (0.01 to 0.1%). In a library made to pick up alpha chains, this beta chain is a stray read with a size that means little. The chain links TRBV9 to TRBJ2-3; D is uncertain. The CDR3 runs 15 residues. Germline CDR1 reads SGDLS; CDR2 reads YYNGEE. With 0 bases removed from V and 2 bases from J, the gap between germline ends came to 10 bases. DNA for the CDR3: TGTGCCAGCAGCGTAGACTGGGGATTCACAGATACGCAGTATTTT. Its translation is CASSVDWGFTDTQYF. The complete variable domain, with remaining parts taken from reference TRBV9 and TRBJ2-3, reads DSGVTQTPKHLITATGQRVTLRCSPRSGDLSVYWYQQSLDQGLQFLIQYYNGEERAKGNILERFSAQQFPDLHSELNLSSLELGDSALYFCASSVDWGFTDTQYFGPGTRLTVL.

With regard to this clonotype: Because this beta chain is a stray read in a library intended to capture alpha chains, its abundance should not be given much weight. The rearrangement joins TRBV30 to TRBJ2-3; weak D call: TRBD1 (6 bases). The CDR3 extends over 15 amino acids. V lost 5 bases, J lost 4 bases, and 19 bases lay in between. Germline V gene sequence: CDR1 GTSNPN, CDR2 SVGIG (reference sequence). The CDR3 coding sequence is TGTGCCTGGCGTAGGTTAGGGGGTTTAGCAGATACGCAGTATTTT. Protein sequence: CAWRRLGGLADTQYF.

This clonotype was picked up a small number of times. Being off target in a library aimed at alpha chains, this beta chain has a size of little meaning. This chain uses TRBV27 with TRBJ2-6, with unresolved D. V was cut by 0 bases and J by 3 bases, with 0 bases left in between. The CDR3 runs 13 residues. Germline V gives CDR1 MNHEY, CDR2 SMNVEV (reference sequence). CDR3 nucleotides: TGTGCCAGCAGTTTATCTGGGGCCAACGTCCTGACTTTC. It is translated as CASSLSGANVLTF.

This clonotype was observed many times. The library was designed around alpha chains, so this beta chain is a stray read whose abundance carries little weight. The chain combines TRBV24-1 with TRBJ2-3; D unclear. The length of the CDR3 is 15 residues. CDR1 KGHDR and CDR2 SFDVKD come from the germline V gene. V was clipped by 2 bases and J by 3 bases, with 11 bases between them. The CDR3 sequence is CATSDSDLRTDTQYF. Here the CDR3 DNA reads TGTGCCACCAGTGATTCAGACCTCCGAACAGATACGCAGTATTTT.

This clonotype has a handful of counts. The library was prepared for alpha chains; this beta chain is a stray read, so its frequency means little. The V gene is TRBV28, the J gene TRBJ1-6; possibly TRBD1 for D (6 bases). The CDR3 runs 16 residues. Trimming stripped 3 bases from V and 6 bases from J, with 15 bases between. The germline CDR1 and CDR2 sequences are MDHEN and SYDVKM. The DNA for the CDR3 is TGTGCCAGCAGTTTCTCAGGGGAGGAGCTTAATTCACCCCTCCACTTT. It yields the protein CASSFSGEELNSPLHF.